Listed here are 10 T cell receptor beta chains from one sample, sequenced in a study of OX40 agonist ivuxolimab in advanced cancers. Libraries were prepared by immunoSEQ multiplex PCR; TCRdb keeps only in-frame clonotypes and omits some of them. The sample comprises about 50,000 clones, about 81% of which are singletons, and around 7.9% rests with the top ten. The sample was CD4+ or CD8+ T cells sorted from blood, taken in a trial of the OX40 agonist ivuxolimab. Receptors were obtained from an adult with an advanced solid tumor such as melanoma, head and neck, liver or kidney cancer.

The V gene is TRBV2, the J gene TRBJ2-5; 10 nucleotides line up with TRBD2. The V gene's germline CDR1 is SNHLY and CDR2 FYNNEI. V was clipped by 6 bases and J by 3 bases; unmatched bases: 7. The CDR3 is made up of 15 amino acids. In nucleotides, the CDR3 is TGTGCCAGCAGGGACTCTAGCGGGAGAGAAGAGACCCAGTACTTC. Amino acids: CASRDSSGREETQYF.

The chain employs TRBV7-2 and TRBJ2-7, with 7 bases identical to TRBD2. CDR1 is SGHTA and CDR2 is FQGNSA in the germline V gene. The trim removed 5 bases at V and 3 bases at J, leaving 4 bases unmatched. The CDR3 is 13 residues long. The chain's CDR3 is CASSRGTNYEQYF. CDR3 nucleotides: TGTGCCAGCAGCCGGGGGACTAACTACGAGCAGTACTTC.

In its sample, this clone ranks as medium-sized. This chain connects TRBV6-6 to TRBJ2-7; 9 bases align to TRBD1. J was trimmed by 4 bases and V by 7 bases; bases with no gene match: 11. CDR3 size: 15 residues. Per germline, CDR1 MNHNY and CDR2 SVGAGI (reference sequence). The chain's CDR3 is CASNPDRGGFYEQYF. The CDR3 DNA sequence: TGTGCCAGCAATCCGGACAGGGGCGGCTTTTACGAGCAGTACTTC.

The chain links TRBV14 to TRBJ2-1; D is possibly TRBD2 (6 bases). Per germline, CDR1 SGHDN and CDR2 FVKESK. Trimming stripped 4 bases from V and 12 bases from J, with 16 bases between. This CDR3 contains 13 residues. This CDR3 is CASSPPGGIRQFF. As DNA, the CDR3 is TGTGCCAGCAGCCCACCCGGCGGGATACGGCAGTTCTTC.

This chain uses TRBV19 with TRBJ2-7, with TRBD1 matching 8 bases. The CDR3 runs to 15 residues. V gave up 2 bases and J gave up 4 bases; unmatched junction bases: 7. The germline V gene encodes CDR1 LNHDA and CDR2 SQIVND (reference sequence). This chain's CDR3 is CASSIIGQGEYEQYF. CDR3 nucleotide sequence: TGTGCCAGTAGTATAATCGGACAGGGTGAATACGAGCAGTACTTC.

The chain combines TRBV7-8 with TRBJ1-6; 7 bases are shared with TRBD1. The V gene end was trimmed by 5 bases and the J gene end by 6 bases; junction bases not matched to a gene: 7. Germline CDR1 and CDR2: SGHVS and FQNEAQ. CDR3 length: 15 amino acids. CDR3 in DNA: TGTGCCAGCAGCCCTGACAGGGTTGGTAATTCACCCCTCCACTTT. Encoded protein: CASSPDRVGNSPLHF.

The chain is built from TRBV7-7 and TRBJ2-2, with 11 bases aligning to TRBD1. From germline, CDR1 is SSHAT and CDR2 FNYEAQ (reference sequence). CDR3 size: 16 residues. The V and J ends lost 1 base and 2 bases, in that order; junction bases with no gene match: 0. The CDR3 loop reads CASSLGTGGNTGELFF. The CDR3 DNA is TGTGCCAGCAGCTTAGGGACAGGGGGCAACACCGGGGAGCTGTTTTTT.

The chain employs TRBV7-9 and TRBJ2-1, with 7 bases aligning to TRBD1. The CDR3 runs to 15 residues. The V segment lost 5 bases and the J segment 4 bases; nucleotides outside the gene matches: 8. Germline values: CDR1 SEHNR, CDR2 FQNEAQ (reference sequence). This chain's CDR3 is CASSPRGTAYNEQFF. The CDR3 DNA reads TGTGCCAGCAGCCCGAGGGGGACAGCTTACAATGAGCAGTTCTTC.

This chain connects TRBV30 to TRBJ1-2; D remains ambiguous. With 1 base removed from V and 4 bases from J, the gap between germline ends came to 10 bases. CDR3 length: 13 residues. The germline gives CDR1 GTSNPN, CDR2 SVGIG (reference sequence). CDR3 sequence (DNA): TGTGCCTGGAGTGCGGGTTTAAGCTATGGCTACACCTTC. Encoded protein: CAWSAGLSYGYTF.

The chain has TRBV7-2 and TRBJ2-7, with TRBD1 matching 9 bases. Per the germline V gene, CDR1 is SGHTA and CDR2 is FQGNSA. The trim removed 5 bases at V and 5 bases at J, leaving 7 bases unmatched. The CDR3 has 14 residues. The CDR3 region has the DNA TGTGCCAGCAGCGCTCGGACAGGGGTGAACGAGCAGTACTTC. It is translated as CASSARTGVNEQYF.